This TCR beta chain was captured by sequencing in a study of T cell responses to AZD1222 COVID-19 vaccine. Broader study findings: Clonal diversity was possibly underestimated; the donors were predominantly white British and more often female. Spike-specific TCRs gained breadth and depth after people received two AZD1222 doses. At baseline, seropositivity was found in only a handful of AZD1222 recipients.

Of note for this clone: Its antigen is unknown.

Generated by immunoSEQ multiplex PCR, the TCRdb table keeps only in-frame clones and is missing some. This sample has about 110,000 clones; under 95% occur once, and the top ten carry roughly 5.6%. V dropped 4 bases and J dropped 1 base, with 14 bases sitting between them. The germline gives CDR1 SGHDT, CDR2 YYEEEE. The CDR3 covers 15 residues. It was second doses at about 4 or about 12 weeks that were pooled. The source is an adult who received the AZD1222 COVID-19 vaccine. This specimen was peripheral blood, taken 28 days after the second AZD1222 dose. The V call is TRBV5-6, the J call TRBJ1-1; the D is unclear. The CDR3 DNA reads as TGTGCCAGCAGCCACGGAATGATGGGGAACACTGAAGCTTTCTTT. Amino acids: CASSHGMMGNTEAFF.